The 10 T cell receptor beta chains below all came from one sample that was sequenced in a study of OX40 agonist ivuxolimab in advanced cancers. Using immunoSEQ multiplex PCR, the repertoire was profiled, and TCRdb retains in-frame clones only, with some absent. The sample shows approximately 70,000 clones, just over 85% of them seen only once. Specimen: CD4+ or CD8+ T cells sorted from blood, collected in a trial of the OX40 agonist ivuxolimab. The receptors stem from an adult with an advanced solid tumor such as melanoma, head and neck, liver or kidney cancer.

This clone has just one count. Other nucleotide sequences from this sample produce the same CDR3. CDR3 residues: CASSPGVTQPQHF. The CDR3 DNA is TGTGCCAGTAGTCCAGGGGTGACTCAGCCCCAGCATTTT. The chain recombines TRBV19 with TRBJ1-5; D is perhaps TRBD1 (6 bases). Trimming stripped 5 bases from V and 6 bases from J, with 11 bases between. CDR1 LNHDA and CDR2 SQIVND come from the germline V gene (reference sequence). CDR3 length: 13 residues.

V is TRBV6-5 and J is TRBJ2-7; the D gene could be TRBD1 or TRBD2 (5 bases each). V lost 2 bases and J lost 1, with 9 bases in between. The CDR3 contains 14 residues. The V gene's germline CDR1 is MNHEY and CDR2 SVGAGI. Here the CDR3 DNA reads TGTGCCAGCAGTTACGACAGAGGGTCCTACGAGCAGTACTTC. Protein: CASSYDRGSYEQYF.

The chain couples TRBV12-5 to TRBJ2-1; possibly TRBD1 or TRBD2 for D (5 bases each). The CDR3 has 15 amino acids. Per germline, CDR1 LGHNT and CDR2 FRNRAP. The germline V and J ends were trimmed by 6 bases and 2 bases, with 14 bases remaining between them. The CDR3 nucleotides are TGTGCTAGTGGGCCTGGGACCAGGACCTACAATGAGCAGTTCTTC. Amino acid sequence: CASGPGTRTYNEQFF.

In its sample, this clone was seen a few times. This chain links TRBV9 with TRBJ1-1; possibly TRBD1 for D (6 bases). CDR3 length equals 13 residues. CDR1 and CDR2 (germline): SGDLS, YYNGEE. V was cut by 0 bases and J by 3 bases, with 6 bases left in between. CDR3 region: CASSVDRDTEAFF. CDR3 sequence (DNA): TGTGCCAGCAGCGTAGACAGGGACACTGAAGCTTTCTTT.

J is TRBJ1-3 and V is TRBV7-8, with D tentatively TRBD1 (6 bases). Germline lookup yields CDR1 SGHVS and CDR2 FQNEAQ. V lost 5 bases and J 4 bases, leaving 15 bases between the germline ends. The CDR3 contains 15 residues. The CDR3 sequence: CASSPRGREGNTIYF. CDR3 nucleotides: TGTGCCAGCAGCCCCAGGGGCAGGGAGGGAAACACCATATATTTT.

This sequence joins TRBV10-3 and TRBJ2-1, with no clear D. Deletions cut 6 bases from V and 10 bases from J, with 13 bases between. Looked up from germline, CDR1 is ENHRY and CDR2 is SYGVKD. CDR3 length: 12 residues. CDR3 protein: CAISGFSTEQFF. As DNA, the CDR3 is TGTGCCATCAGCGGTTTTTCTACCGAGCAGTTCTTC.

This chain connects TRBV28 to TRBJ1-6; no reliable D call. With 8 bases removed from V and 11 bases from J, the gap between germline ends came to 7 bases. Germline V gene lookup returns CDR1 MDHEN and CDR2 SYDVKM. CDR3 length: 10 amino acids. The CDR3 DNA is TGTGCCAGCGGGGTGCCACCCCTCCACTTT. It encodes CASGVPPLHF.

This clone was seen a single time. The chain carries TRBV10-3 and TRBJ2-7; D is undetermined. Trimming shortened V by 3 bases and J by 7 bases, and 13 bases separated the two germline ends. CDR1 and CDR2 (germline): ENHRY, SYGVKD. CDR3 length: 13 amino acids. The CDR3 bases are TGTGCCATCAGTGAAAACAGTCCCCTTGAGCAGTACTTC. Translation: CAISENSPLEQYF.

V usage is TRBV7-2 and J usage is TRBJ1-4, with a possible D match to TRBD1 (6 bases). The CDR3 consists of 14 residues. V dropped 5 bases and J dropped 2 bases, with 9 bases sitting between them. Germline V gives CDR1 SGHTA, CDR2 FQGNSA. CDR3 nucleotide sequence: TGTGCCAGCAGCCAGCAGGGGACTAATGAAAAACTGTTTTTT. Its translation: CASSQQGTNEKLFF.

In nucleotides, the CDR3 is TGTGCCAGCAGCTTACTAGCGGGGGGGCCTGCAGATACGCAGTATTTT. Encoded protein: CASSLLAGGPADTQYF. The V and J genes are TRBV7-3 and TRBJ2-3; 12 bases are shared with TRBD2. With V trimmed by 2 bases and J by 4 bases, 4 bases remained unmatched. There are 16 residues in the CDR3. Looked up from germline, CDR1 is SGHTA and CDR2 is FQGTGA.